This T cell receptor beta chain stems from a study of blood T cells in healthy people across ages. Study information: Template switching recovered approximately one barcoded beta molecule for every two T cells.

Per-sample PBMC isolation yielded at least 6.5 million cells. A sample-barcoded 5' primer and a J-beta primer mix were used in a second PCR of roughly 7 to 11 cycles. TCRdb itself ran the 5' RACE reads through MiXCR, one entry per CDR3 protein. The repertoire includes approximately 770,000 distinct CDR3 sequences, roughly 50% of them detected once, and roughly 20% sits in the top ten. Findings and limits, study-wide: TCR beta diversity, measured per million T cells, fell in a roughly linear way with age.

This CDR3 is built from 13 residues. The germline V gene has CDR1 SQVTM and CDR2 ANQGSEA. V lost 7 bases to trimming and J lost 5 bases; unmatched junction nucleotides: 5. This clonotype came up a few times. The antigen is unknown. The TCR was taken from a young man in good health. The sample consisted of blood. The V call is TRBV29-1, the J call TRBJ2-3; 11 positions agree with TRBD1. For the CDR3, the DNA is TGCAGCGCCGCGGGACAGGGGGGAGATACGCAGTATTTT. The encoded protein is CSAAGQGGDTQYF.